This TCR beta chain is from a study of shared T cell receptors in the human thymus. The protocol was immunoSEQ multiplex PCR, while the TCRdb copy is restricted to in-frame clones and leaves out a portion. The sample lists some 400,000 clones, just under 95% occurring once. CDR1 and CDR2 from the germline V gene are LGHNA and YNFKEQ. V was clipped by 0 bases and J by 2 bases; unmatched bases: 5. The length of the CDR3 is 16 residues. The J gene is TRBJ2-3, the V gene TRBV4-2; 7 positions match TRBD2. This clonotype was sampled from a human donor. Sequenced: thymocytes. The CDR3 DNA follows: TGTGCCAGCAGCCAAGATCGACGGGAGGTCACAGATACGCAGTATTTT. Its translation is CASSQDRREVTDTQYF.